Listed below are T cell receptor beta chains from one sample, sequenced in a study of CD8 T cells in Susac syndrome. TCRdb reanalysed the immunoSEQ multiplex PCR reads using MiXCR and keeps one entry per CDR3 protein. The table has approximately 170,000 distinct CDR3 sequences, approximately 93% seen once. Sequencing was performed on CD4+ T cells from PBMCs. The origin of the receptors is a human donor with multiple sclerosis. Both conserved end residues are part of each CDR3. A D gene is named only where the DNA matches it firmly. Size is stated for part of the rows, as once, few or many counts, or as a class when the clone is expanded.

D: -
J: TRBJ2-5
V: TRBV30
size: few
DNA: TGTGCCTGGAGTGTCTCTTTGCAAGAGACCCAGTACTTC
CDR3: CAWSVSLQETQYF

D: -
J: TRBJ2-5
V: TRBV30
size: -
DNA: TGTGCCTGGAGTGTAATTAACGGTAAAGAGACCCAGTACTTC
CDR3: CAWSVINGKETQYF

D: -
J: TRBJ1-3
V: TRBV4-1
size: -
DNA: TGCGCCAGCAGTCGCCTGGACCTCTCTGGAAACACCATATATTTT
CDR3: CASSRLDLSGNTIYF

D: -
J: TRBJ2-3
V: TRBV28
size: -
DNA: TGTGCCAGCAGTTTTCTAGTATCCCATACGCAGTATTTT
CDR3: CASSFLVSHTQYF

D: -
J: TRBJ2-6
V: TRBV7-6
size: -
DNA: TGTGCCAGCAGCCCCCAGTCAGGGGCCAACGTCCTGACTTTC
CDR3: CASSPQSGANVLTF

D: -
J: TRBJ1-2
V: TRBV21-1
size: -
DNA: TGTGCCAGCAGCAAAAGGAGGACAGGGTGTTATGGCTACACCTTC
CDR3: CASSKRRTGCYGYTF

D: TRBD2
J: TRBJ2-2
V: TRBV2
size: -
DNA: TGTGCCAGCAGCCGACTAGCGGGAGTGATCGGGGAGCTGTTTTTT
CDR3: CASSRLAGVIGELFF

D: -
J: TRBJ1-1
V: TRBV20-1
size: few
DNA: TGCAGTGCTAGACAGGGGAACACTGAAGCTTTCTTT
CDR3: CSARQGNTEAFF

D: TRBD2
J: TRBJ2-3
V: TRBV7-6
size: -
DNA: TGTGCCAGCAGCTTGCTTGAGCGGGAGGGCCGAGATACGCAGTATTTT
CDR3: CASSLLEREGRDTQYF

D: -
J: TRBJ2-7
V: TRBV29-1
size: -
DNA: TGCAGCCCCTCGTCCGGGCGGGAACACGAGCAGTACTTC
CDR3: CSPSSGREHEQYF

D: TRBD2
J: TRBJ2-1
V: TRBV24-1
size: -
DNA: TGTGCCACCAGTGATTCCTGGACTAGCTCCTACAATGAGCAGTTCTTC
CDR3: CATSDSWTSSYNEQFF

D: -
J: TRBJ1-1
V: TRBV18
size: once
DNA: TGTGCCAGCTCACCAAGGGAGATGGAAGCTTTCTTT
CDR3: CASSPREMEAFF

D: -
J: TRBJ2-1
V: TRBV5-4
size: -
DNA: TGTGCCAGCAGCTTGGTCGGGGGCTCCTACAATGAGCAGTTCTTC
CDR3: CASSLVGGSYNEQFF

D: TRBD1
J: TRBJ2-3
V: TRBV29-1
size: -
DNA: TGCAGCGTGACTGGGACAGGGGAGGATACGCAGTATTTT
CDR3: CSVTGTGEDTQYF

D: -
J: TRBJ2-4
V: TRBV20-1
size: -
DNA: TGCAGTGCTCAACAGGGAGGAGGAAACATTCAGTACTTC
CDR3: CSAQQGGGNIQYF

D: -
J: TRBJ1-4
V: TRBV10-3
size: -
DNA: TGTGCCATCAGTGGGGGGGGTGAAAAACTGTTTTTT
CDR3: CAISGGGEKLFF

D: -
J: TRBJ2-2
V: TRBV9
size: -
DNA: TGTGCCAGCAGCGCCCCGGGCGGGCAGGAGAGTGACGGGGAGCTGTTTTTT
CDR3: CASSAPGGQESDGELFF

D: -
J: TRBJ2-7
V: TRBV10-2
size: -
DNA: TGCGCCAGCAGTGACCCGCGGAGCTCCTACGAGCAGTACTTC
CDR3: CASSDPRSSYEQYF

D: TRBD2
J: TRBJ2-1
V: TRBV5-6
size: -
DNA: TGTGCCAGCAGCTTGTTAGCGGGAGTTAATGAGCAGTTCTTC
CDR3: CASSLLAGVNEQFF

D: TRBD1
J: TRBJ1-5
V: TRBV27
size: -
DNA: TGTGCCAGCAGACCCACACCCAGGGGGGAGCAGCCCCAGCATTTT
CDR3: CASRPTPRGEQPQHF

D: -
J: TRBJ2-1
V: TRBV20-1
size: -
DNA: TGCAGTGCTACAGCTCCCGCGGCGGCGGTGCAGTTCTTC
CDR3: CSATAPAAAVQFF

D: TRBD2
J: TRBJ2-7
V: TRBV20-1
size: few
DNA: TGCAGTGCTAGAGATCTCCTTCTAGCGGGAGCGGAAGCCTACGAGCAGTACTTC
CDR3: CSARDLLLAGAEAYEQYF

D: TRBD1
J: TRBJ2-2
V: TRBV27
size: -
DNA: TGTGCCAGCAGTTCGGCAGGGGGCCTCACCGGGGAGCTGTTTTTT
CDR3: CASSSAGGLTGELFF

D: TRBD1
J: TRBJ2-5
V: TRBV24-1
size: -
DNA: TGTGCCACCAGTGCTACCGGACAGGGAAAGGAGACCCAGTACTTC
CDR3: CATSATGQGKETQYF

D: -
J: TRBJ2-1
V: TRBV30
size: -
DNA: TGTGCCTGGAGTGTACTAGGAGCTCGGGAGCAGTTCTTC
CDR3: CAWSVLGAREQFF

D: -
J: TRBJ2-2
V: TRBV6-5
size: -
DNA: TGTGCCAGCAGTTCCAAGCGCACCGGGGAGCTGTTTTTT
CDR3: CASSSKRTGELFF